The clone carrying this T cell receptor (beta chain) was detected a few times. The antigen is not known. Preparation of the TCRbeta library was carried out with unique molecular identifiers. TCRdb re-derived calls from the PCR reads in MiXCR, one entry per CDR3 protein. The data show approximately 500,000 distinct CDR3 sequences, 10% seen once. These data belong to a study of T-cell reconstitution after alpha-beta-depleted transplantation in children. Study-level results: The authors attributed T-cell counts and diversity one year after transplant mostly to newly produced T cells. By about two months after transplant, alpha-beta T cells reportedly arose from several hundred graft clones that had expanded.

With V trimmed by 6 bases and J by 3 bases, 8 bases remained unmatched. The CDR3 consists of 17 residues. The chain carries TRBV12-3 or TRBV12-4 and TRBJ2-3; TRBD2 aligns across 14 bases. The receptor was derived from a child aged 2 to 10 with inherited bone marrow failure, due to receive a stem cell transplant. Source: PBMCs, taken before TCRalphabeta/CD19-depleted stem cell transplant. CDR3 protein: CASSPGTSGRGTDTQYF. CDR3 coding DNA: TGTGCCAGCAGCCCCGGGACTAGCGGGAGAGGTACAGATACGCAGTATTTT.